The rows below give T cell receptor beta chains drawn from one sample of a study of vaccination and CD4 T cells after COVID-19. Their recognized antigens are unknown. Via MiXCR, TCRdb re-called the PCR reads, giving one row per CDR3 protein. Among more than 9,000 distinct CDR3 sequences, roughly 31% were seen once, and the ten largest hold around 8%. Sequenced material: CD4+ T cells from blood, cultured in vitro. These receptors were obtained from a human donor who had recovered from COVID-19. The CDR3 runs from the conserved cysteine through the conserved F or W. D genes are given only for firm matches. The size of a clone is reported for some rows only, either as once, few or many, or as a class for expanded clones.

>TRBV6-1|TRBJ1-1|-|few
CASSEGGERAFF
TGTGCCAGCAGTGAAGGGGGCGAACGAGCTTTCTTT
>TRBV6-1|TRBJ2-3|-|-
CASSEVGTSTNTQYF
TGTGCCAGCAGTGAAGTTGGGACCTCGACGAATACGCAGTATTTT
>TRBV29-1|TRBJ2-7|-|-
CSAIGGQGDEQYF
TGCAGCGCCATCGGGGGGCAGGGAGACGAGCAGTACTTC
>TRBV7-9|TRBJ2-1|-|-
CASSLVAPSNEQFF
TGTGCCAGCAGCTTAGTCGCTCCTAGCAATGAGCAGTTCTTC
>TRBV10-2|TRBJ1-5|-|-
CASSESGINQPQHF
TGCGCCAGCAGTGAGTCCGGGATCAATCAGCCCCAGCATTTT
>TRBV6-1|TRBJ2-1|-|-
CASRTLALSEQFF
TGTGCCAGCAGAACCCTAGCGCTAAGTGAGCAGTTCTTC
>TRBV7-9|TRBJ2-7|-|-
CASRSTKTGEQYF
TGTGCCAGCAGGTCAACTAAAACGGGGGAGCAGTACTTC
>TRBV15|TRBJ2-7|TRBD2|few
CATSRKLAGANYEQYF
TGTGCCACCAGCAGAAAACTAGCGGGAGCTAACTACGAGCAGTACTTC
>TRBV27|TRBJ1-1|TRBD1|few
CASSLTMGRTGGTEAFF
TGTGCCAGCAGTTTAACGATGGGTCGGACAGGAGGCACTGAAGCTTTCTTT
>TRBV7-2|TRBJ2-7|TRBD2|-
CASTRGGGPYEQYF
TGTGCCAGCACACGGGGGGGAGGGCCTTACGAGCAGTACTTC
>TRBV7-2|TRBJ1-2|TRBD1|medium-sized
CASSLGGNRGRRYTF
TGTGCCAGCAGCTTAGGCGGCAACAGGGGACGTCGCTACACCTTC
>TRBV5-8|TRBJ2-6|-|once
CASSYTGYSGANVLTF
TGTGCCAGCAGCTATACAGGGTACTCTGGGGCCAACGTCCTGACTTTC
>TRBV7-2|TRBJ2-7|-|-
CASSSHSYEQYF
TGTGCCAGCAGCTCTCACTCCTACGAGCAGTACTTC
>TRBV7-9|TRBJ1-1|-|-
CASSRFNTEAFF
TGTGCCAGCAGTCGGTTCAACACTGAAGCTTTCTTT
>TRBV20-1|TRBJ1-2|TRBD1|medium-sized
CSARAADRGHGYTF
TGCAGTGCTAGAGCCGCTGACAGGGGGCACGGCTACACCTTC
>TRBV7-8|TRBJ2-7|-|-
CASSLAPDEQYF
TGTGCCAGCAGCTTAGCGCCGGACGAGCAGTACTTC
>TRBV25-1|TRBJ2-5|-|few
CASSGQAFPQETQYF
TGTGCCAGCAGTGGGCAGGCCTTCCCCCAAGAGACCCAGTACTTC
>TRBV24-1|TRBJ2-7|TRBD1|-
CATSDTRGSYEQYF
TGTGCCACCAGTGATACCAGGGGGTCTTACGAGCAGTACTTC
>TRBV27|TRBJ2-5|-|few
CASRGRETQYF
TGTGCCAGCCGGGGTAGAGAAACCCAGTACTTC
>TRBV27|TRBJ2-1|-|few
CASSVRVSSYNEQFF
TGTGCCAGCAGTGTGAGGGTGAGCTCCTACAATGAGCAGTTCTTC
>TRBV5-1|TRBJ1-2|TRBD1|-
CASSPRTGSNYGYTF
TGCGCCAGCAGCCCCCGGACAGGCTCTAACTATGGCTACACCTTC
>TRBV6-1|TRBJ2-7|-|-
CASSRTLDGYEQYF
TGTGCCAGCAGCAGGACCTTGGATGGTTACGAGCAGTACTTC
>TRBV12-3/TRBV12-4|TRBJ2-6|-|-
CASSSRSNVLTF
TGTGCCAGCAGTTCCCGGTCCAACGTCCTGACTTTC
>TRBV12-3/TRBV12-4|TRBJ1-2|-|-
CASSLLRADGYTF
TGTGCCAGCAGTTTATTGAGGGCGGATGGCTACACCTTC
>TRBV6-7|TRBJ2-5|TRBD1|-
CASSYSRGHQETQYF
TGTGCCAGCAGTTACTCGAGGGGGCACCAAGAGACCCAGTACTTC
>TRBV21-1|TRBJ1-6|-|medium-sized
CASSKFVHPLHF
TGTGCCAGCAGCAAATTCGTCCACCCCCTCCACTTT
>TRBV12-3/TRBV12-4|TRBJ2-7|TRBD2|-
CASSLMGGPRYEQYF
TGTGCCAGCAGTTTGATGGGAGGGCCACGCTACGAGCAGTACTTC
>TRBV20-1|TRBJ2-3|TRBD1|few
CSARSRQGGDTQYF
TGCAGTGCTAGAAGCCGACAGGGGGGGGATACGCAGTATTTT
>TRBV20-1|TRBJ2-2|-|-
CSASWSRTGELFF
TGCAGTGCTAGTTGGAGCAGGACCGGGGAGCTGTTTTTT
>TRBV7-9|TRBJ1-2|-|few
CASSFGEGYGYTF
TGTGCCAGCAGCTTTGGAGAGGGCTATGGCTACACCTTC
>TRBV5-6|TRBJ1-6|-|-
CASSLGRDSPLHF
TGTGCCAGCAGCTTAGGGAGGGATTCACCCCTCCACTTT
>TRBV12-3/TRBV12-4|TRBJ1-1|-|few
CATIRGHLNEAFF
TGTGCCACCATAAGGGGACACCTCAATGAAGCTTTCTTT
>TRBV1|TRBJ1-5|-|-
CTSSQCRDRKQSAQHF
TGCACCAGCAGCCAATGCCGGGACAGAAAGCAATCAGCCCAGCATTTT
>TRBV12-3/TRBV12-4|TRBJ1-2|-|-
CASSLRQWSDGYTF
TGTGCCAGCAGTTTAAGGCAGTGGAGCGATGGCTACACCTTC
>TRBV6-2/TRBV6-3|TRBJ1-1|-|few
CASSRGTEAFF
TGTGCCAGCAGTCGGGGGACTGAAGCTTTCTTT
>TRBV6-1|TRBJ2-5|-|few
CASSGPRLQETQYF
TGTGCCAGCAGTGGCCCAAGGTTACAAGAGACCCAGTACTTC
>TRBV23-1|TRBJ1-5|TRBD1|few
CAIPGQGLCQPQHF
TGCGCCATCCCGGGACAGGGATTGTGTCAGCCCCAGCATTTT
>TRBV19|TRBJ2-5|TRBD1|-
CASSIGQGMRKTQYF
TGTGCCAGTAGTATAGGACAGGGCATGAGGAAGACCCAGTACTTC
>TRBV7-2|TRBJ2-7|TRBD2|few
CASSFGGGHDEQYF
TGTGCCAGCAGCTTCGGGGGGGGCCACGACGAGCAGTACTTC
>TRBV7-2|TRBJ2-1|-|-
CASSPRDSGGQFF
TGTGCCAGCAGCCCACGGGACTCCGGCGGACAGTTCTTC
>TRBV20-1|TRBJ1-1|-|few
CSASQGNTEAFF
TGCAGTGCTAGTCAGGGGAACACTGAAGCTTTCTTT
>TRBV20-1|TRBJ2-7|TRBD2|-
CSARDPKREGPEQYF
TGCAGTGCTAGAGATCCGAAGCGGGAGGGCCCTGAGCAGTACTTC
>TRBV2|TRBJ1-5|TRBD1|-
CASSPQGGGQPQHF
TGTGCCAGCAGTCCCCAGGGGGGTGGTCAGCCCCAGCATTTT
>TRBV7-2|TRBJ2-1|-|once
CASSLVGGGAPGVEQFF
TGTGCCAGCAGCTTAGTGGGGGGAGGCGCTCCGGGAGTGGAGCAGTTCTTC
>TRBV6-1|TRBJ1-3|TRBD1|-
CASKTYQDRAGNTIYF
TGTGCCAGCAAGACCTATCAGGACAGGGCTGGAAACACCATATATTTT
>TRBV27|TRBJ2-2|-|few
CASSSKPGELFF
TGTGCCAGCAGTTCCAAACCCGGGGAGCTGTTTTTT
>TRBV7-2|TRBJ2-7|-|-
CASSLPAGLPPHEQYF
TGTGCCAGCAGCTTACCGGCGGGACTCCCACCCCACGAGCAGTACTTC
>TRBV5-8|TRBJ2-7|-|-
CASRSVVGGYEQYF
TGTGCCAGCAGATCCGTCGTCGGCGGCTACGAGCAGTACTTC
>TRBV20-1|TRBJ1-5|TRBD1|medium-sized
CSARRTGSNQPQHF
TGCAGTGCTAGGCGGACAGGGAGCAATCAGCCCCAGCATTTT
>TRBV6-2/TRBV6-3|TRBJ2-7|-|few
CASSQGPYEQYF
TGTGCCAGCAGCCAGGGGCCCTACGAGCAGTACTTC
>TRBV20-1|TRBJ2-7|TRBD1|few
CSARDRGLEQYF
TGCAGTGCTAGAGACAGGGGGCTCGAGCAGTACTTC